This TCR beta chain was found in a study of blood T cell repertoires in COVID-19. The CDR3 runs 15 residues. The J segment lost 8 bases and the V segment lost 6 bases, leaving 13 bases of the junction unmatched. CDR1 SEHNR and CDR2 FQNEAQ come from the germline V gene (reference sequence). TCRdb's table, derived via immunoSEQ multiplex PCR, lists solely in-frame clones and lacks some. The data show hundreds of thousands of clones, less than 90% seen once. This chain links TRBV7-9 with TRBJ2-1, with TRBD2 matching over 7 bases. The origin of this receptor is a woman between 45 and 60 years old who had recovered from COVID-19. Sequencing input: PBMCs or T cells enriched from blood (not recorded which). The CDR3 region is CASSSRLATGDEQFF. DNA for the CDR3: TGTGCCAGCAGTTCTAGACTAGCAACAGGCGATGAGCAGTTCTTC.